The T cell receptor (beta chain) under discussion was sequenced for a study of PD-1 blockade in classical Hodgkin lymphoma. Study information: The study gave patients nivolumab 3 mg/kg intravenously every 2 weeks. Study conclusions and caveats: There was a significant rise in CD4+ TCR diversity by C4D1, with no such rise for CD8+.

This clone was seen only once. The antigen is undetermined. All patients experienced relapse after autologous stem cell transplantation, and brentuximab vedotin exposure was variable. Germline loops: CDR1 MNHNY, CDR2 SVGAGI (reference sequence). The CDR3 loop spans 15 amino acids. V was cut by 4 bases and J by 7 bases, with 19 bases left in between. Some clones are missing from TCRdb's copy, which holds only in-frame ones; the method was immunoSEQ multiplex PCR. The sample has some 96,000 clones, roughly 80% seen once. This TCR was sampled from a human donor with classical Hodgkin lymphoma. The specimen comprised peripheral blood mononuclear cells (PBMCs), sampled before the second cycle of nivolumab. V is TRBV6-6 and J is TRBJ1-2; D unclear. The CDR3 DNA is TGTGCCAGCAGTTCCCCTTCCGGAGGGAGGGCTGGCTACACCTTC. Amino acids: CASSSPSGGRAGYTF.